This TCR beta chain was observed in a study of chemoradiotherapy in HPV16-positive cancers. Study context: Functional T-cell assays on a couple of HPV16-positive patients' cells defined candidate HPV-specific clones and common TCR motifs. The study, taken as a whole, reports: Non-HPV-specific T cells did not expand in tumors during treatment, whereas candidate HPV-specific clones and E7-related motifs did. Better recurrence-free survival went with HPV-responsive T-cell expansion in HPV16-positive patients. HPV-specific T cells were functionally defined from only a couple of HPV16-positive patients.

The germline V gene encodes CDR1 MGHRA and CDR2 YSYEKL. The CDR3 covers 15 residues. The junction had 7 bases not matched to a gene; V was cut back by 1 base and J by 10 bases. Turning to this clone: As yet, its antigen is unknown.

Sequenced by immunoSEQ multiplex PCR; TCRdb stores in-frame clones only, minus some. Of roughly 3,900 clones listed, around 73% are singletons. The sequence was collected from a human donor with HPV-associated anogenital cancer. The sequencing used tumor tissue, collected from a patient who underwent chemoradiotherapy. This sequence joins TRBV4-1 and TRBJ2-1; 10 bases map to TRBD2. For the CDR3, the DNA is TGCGCCAGCAGCCAAGGGCCTAGCGGGGGATCGGAGCAGTTCTTC. It codes for CASSQGPSGGSEQFF.